This T cell receptor (beta chain) appears in the sequencing data of a study of lung T cells in sarcoidosis with Löfgren's syndrome. The CDR3 sequence is 15 residues long. Trimming removed 3 bases at V and 0 bases at J, with 12 bases between. CDR1 is MDHEN, CDR2 SYDVKM, per germline. Relative to its sample, this clonotype is medium-sized (0.01 to 0.1%). What it recognizes is unknown. TCRdb processed the reads anew with MiXCR; each CDR3 protein has one entry. The sample yields some 21,000 distinct CDR3 sequences, roughly a fifth seen once. General study results and limits: Multiple Löfgren's syndrome patients reportedly shared TRAV12-1 and TRBV2 CDR3 motifs, suggesting public CD4+ TCRs. In alpha-beta pairs, TRAV12-1 favored TRBV2, and their CDR3s were homologous.

The clonotype originates from a human donor with sarcoidosis (Löfgren's syndrome or another form), or a control subject (not recorded which). The chain uses TRBV28 and TRBJ2-7; the D is unclear. The specimen was CD4+ T cells from bronchoalveolar lavage. The CDR3 nucleotides are TGTGCCAGCAGTTTCTGGTTGGGAAGCTCCTACGAGCAGTACTTC. Protein product: CASSFWLGSSYEQYF.